One sample yielded the 5 T cell receptor beta chains listed below, sequenced in a study of control samples from healthy donors and cancer patients. The protocol was immunoSEQ multiplex PCR, while the TCRdb copy is restricted to in-frame clones and leaves out a portion. This sample has about 120,000 clones, with roughly nine tenths found just once. The sample comprised blood. The receptor set was obtained from a man over 45 in good health.

The chain combines TRBV5-4 with TRBJ2-2; TRBD1 is a possible D gene (7 bases). Germline V gene sequence: CDR1 SGHNT, CDR2 YYREEE (reference sequence). Trimming cost V 4 bases and J 3 bases, with 16 bases left between them. This CDR3 comprises 16 residues. This CDR3 is CASSRETGPDTGELFF. The DNA for the CDR3 is TGTGCCAGCAGCCGGGAGACAGGGCCGGACACCGGGGAGCTGTTTTTT.

The genes are TRBV7-9 and TRBJ2-3, with D maybe TRBD1 (6 bases). The V end lost 2 bases, the J end lost 2 bases, and 8 bases lay between the germline ends. From germline, CDR1 is SEHNR and CDR2 FQNEAQ (reference sequence). The CDR3 runs to 14 residues. CDR3 sequence reads: CASSLQGPTDTQYF. CDR3 DNA sequence: TGTGCCAGCAGCTTACAGGGGCCCACAGATACGCAGTATTTT.

CDR3 sequence reads: CATSRVAQGGETQYF. For the CDR3, the DNA is TGTGCCACCAGCAGAGTGGCCCAGGGGGGAGAGACCCAGTACTTC. The rearrangement joins TRBV15 to TRBJ2-5; TRBD1 is a possible D gene (7 bases). Germline loops: CDR1 LNHNV, CDR2 YYDKDF (reference sequence). Trimming pared 1 base from V and 4 bases from J, leaving 13 bases between. There are 15 residues in the CDR3. The whole variable domain, remainder taken from reference TRBV15 and TRBJ2-5, is DAMVIQNPRYQVTQFGKPVTLSCSQTLNHNVMYWYQQKSSQAPKLLFHYYDKDFNNEADTPDNFQSRRPNTSFCFLDIRSPGLGDTAMYLCATSRVAQGGETQYFGPGTRLLVL.

This CDR3 is CASSLIGTGEDYGYTF. CDR3 DNA sequence: TGTGCCAGCAGCTTAATCGGGACAGGGGAGGACTATGGCTACACCTTC. V usage is TRBV7-9 and J usage is TRBJ1-2, with TRBD1 matching 10 bases. Germline V gene sequence: CDR1 SEHNR, CDR2 FQNEAQ (reference sequence). Unmatched junction bases numbered 6, after V lost 2 bases and J lost 3 bases. This CDR3 spans 16 amino acids.

This clone was detected only once. The CDR3: CASSVRSLDEQYF. DNA of the CDR3: TGTGCCAGCAGTGTTAGATCACTCGACGAGCAGTACTTC. The chain recombines TRBV27 with TRBJ2-7; D unresolved. Deletions cut 5 bases from V and 5 bases from J, with 13 bases between. CDR3 length: 13 amino acids. Germline assignment: CDR1 MNHEY and CDR2 SMNVEV (reference sequence).